The TCR beta chain under discussion was sequenced for a study of T cell repertoires in cytomegalovirus infection. Study context: The study used recently identified HLA-C-restricted and well-studied HLA-B-restricted CMV epitopes. Through public TCR beta signatures, both CMV infection and matching HLA type were indicated. General study findings and limits: Within the response measured ex vivo, HLA-C-restricted CMV-specific TCR beta clonotypes were dominant.

Notes on this clonotype: As yet, its antigen is unknown.

The CDR3 spans 15 residues. Germline V gene data show CDR1 as SGHTA and CDR2 as FQGNSA. J lost 6 bases, V lost 4 bases, and 7 bases had no gene match. TCRdb re-derived calls from the reads in MiXCR, one entry per CDR3 protein. Of about 470,000 distinct CDR3 sequences in the sample, approximately 46% were seen once. This receptor was taken from a human donor in good health (CMV status not recorded). Some clones in this sample may be carry-over from other donors' samples. V is TRBV7-2 and J is TRBJ2-7, with TRBD2 matching 12 bases. The sequenced sample was cultured PBMCs, obtained from culture after CMV antigen stimulation. The CDR3 loop is CASSWTSGVPGEQYF. The CDR3 DNA follows: TGTGCCAGCAGCTGGACTAGCGGGGTCCCGGGCGAGCAGTACTTC.